Below, 26 T cell receptor beta chains from the same sample are listed, as sequenced in a study of blood T cell repertoires in COVID-19. Only in-frame clones appear in the TCRdb table, and some are missing; sequencing was by immunoSEQ multiplex PCR. The sample contains about 15,000 clones, 70% to 90% of which appear only once. Source material: peripheral blood. These receptors originate from a man aged 70-80 years in a cohort sampled during active COVID-19.

The chain joins TRBV30 to TRBJ2-7; D is uncertain. The CDR3 runs 12 residues. V lost 3 bases to trimming and J lost 3 bases, with 9 bases between them. Germline CDR1 reads GTSNPN; CDR2 reads SVGIG (reference sequence). For the CDR3, the DNA is TGTGCCTGGAGAGACTTCAACTACGAGCAGTACTTC. Translated, it gives CAWRDFNYEQYF.

V usage is TRBV5-8 and J usage is TRBJ2-1; 7 positions agree with TRBD2. Trimming at V came to 4 bases and at J to 5 bases, leaving 6 bases not matched to a gene. Germline CDR1 is SGHTS and CDR2 is YDEGEE. This CDR3 has 14 residues. This CDR3 reads CASSPWTSDNEQFF. The CDR3 region has the DNA TGTGCCAGCAGCCCCTGGACTAGTGACAATGAGCAGTTCTTC.

This chain connects TRBV7-2 to TRBJ2-7; D gene ambiguous. Deletions cut 3 bases from V and 2 bases from J, with 11 bases between. Germline V gene sequence: CDR1 SGHTA, CDR2 FQGNSA. The CDR3 length is 14 residues. The CDR3 region is CASSFPPRTYEQYF. As DNA, the CDR3 is TGTGCCAGCAGCTTTCCCCCGAGGACCTACGAGCAGTACTTC.

The chain uses TRBV5-1 and TRBJ2-7, with D perhaps matching TRBD1 (7 bases). CDR1 and CDR2 (germline): SGHRS, YFSETQ. This CDR3 spans 15 amino acids. V was shortened by 0 bases and J by 6 bases, with 16 bases between the two germline ends. For the CDR3, the DNA is TGCGCCAGCAGCTTGGAGCCAGGGGGGCTCTCCGAGCAGTACTTC. It is translated as CASSLEPGGLSEQYF.

This sequence joins TRBV7-2 and TRBJ2-7, with 7 bases identical to TRBD2. V lost 6 bases and J lost 4; bases outside the gene matches: 9. CDR3 length equals 14 residues. The germline CDR1 and CDR2 sequences are SGHTA and FQGNSA. The DNA of the CDR3 is TGTGCCAGCAGAGGGACCGGGAGGAGATACGAGCAGTACTTC. Amino acid sequence: CASRGTGRRYEQYF.

The chain has TRBV14 and TRBJ2-7; the match to TRBD2 covers 10 bases. Germline V gene lookup returns CDR1 SGHDN and CDR2 FVKESK. The CDR3 runs to 17 residues. V dropped 4 bases and J dropped 0; count of bases not matched to a gene: 9. CDR3 DNA: TGTGCCAGCAGCCCGATGGGAGCGGGAGGGCCCTCCTACGAGCAGTACTTC. It encodes CASSPMGAGGPSYEQYF. The full variable domain, its missing parts supplied by reference TRBV14 and TRBJ2-7, is EAGVTQFPSHSVIEKGQTVTLRCDPISGHDNLYWYRRVMGKEIKFLLHFVKESKQDESGMPNNRFLAERTGGTYSTLKVQPAELEDSGVYFCASSPMGAGGPSYEQYFGPGTRLTVT.

The chain has TRBV9 and TRBJ1-5; D unclear. CDR1 SGDLS and CDR2 YYNGEE come from the germline V gene. Trimming cost V 1 base and J 6 bases, with 11 bases left between them. This CDR3 is built from 14 residues. In DNA, the CDR3 is TGTGCCAGCAGCGTATTAGAAGCGGGTCAGCCCCAGCATTTT. It specifies CASSVLEAGQPQHF.

Worth noting for this clone: The same CDR3 can be traced to other DNA sequences in this sample. This CDR3 is CASSLSGGRTDTQYF. The CDR3 bases are TGTGCCAGCAGCTTATCTGGTGGGCGCACAGATACGCAGTATTTT. The chain carries TRBV7-3 and TRBJ2-3; D is undetermined. The CDR3 covers 15 residues. CDR1 and CDR2 from the germline V gene are SGHTA and FQGTGA. The germline V and J ends were trimmed by 2 bases and 1 base, with 10 bases remaining between them. Complete variable domain (other parts from reference TRBV7-3 and TRBJ2-3): GAGVSQTPSNKVTEKGKYVELRCDPISGHTALYWYRQSLGQGPEFLIYFQGTGAADDSGLPNDRFFAVRPEGSVSTLKIQRTERGDSAVYLCASSLSGGRTDTQYFGPGTRLTVL.

This clone was counted a single time. V is TRBV5-1 and J is TRBJ2-3; tentatively, D is TRBD1 (5 bases). The V gene lost 1 base and the J gene lost 5 bases, with 14 bases spanning the gap. The CDR3 loop spans 15 amino acids. Per the germline V gene, CDR1 is SGHRS and CDR2 is YFSETQ. For the CDR3, the DNA is TGCGCCAGCAGCTTGTGGCTAGAAGGGGAAGATACGCAGTATTTT. It specifies CASSLWLEGEDTQYF.

The rearrangement joins TRBV4-1 to TRBJ1-2; 9 nucleotides match TRBD1. The ends lost 0 bases at V and 8 bases at J; junction bases unmatched: 4. The CDR3 sequence is 14 residues long. Germline assignment: CDR1 MGHRA and CDR2 YSYEKL. CDR3: CASSQEGQGFGYTF. The DNA of the CDR3 is TGCGCCAGCAGCCAAGAGGGACAGGGCTTCGGCTACACCTTC.

The chain links TRBV6-1 to TRBJ1-6; 8 bases align to TRBD1. The germline CDR1 and CDR2 sequences are MNHNS and SASEGT. V gave up 2 bases and J gave up 6 bases; unmatched junction bases: 3. The CDR3 is 15 residues long. The CDR3, as DNA: TGTGCCAGCAGTGAATGGGACAGGCCTAATTCACCCCTCCACTTT. As protein: CASSEWDRPNSPLHF.

As DNA, the CDR3 is TGCGCCAGCAGGTACGGACAGTCGGACACTGAAGCTTTCTTT. It yields the protein CASRYGQSDTEAFF. The J gene is TRBJ1-1, the V gene TRBV5-1; D might be TRBD1 (6 bases). The CDR3 is 14 amino acids. Germline values: CDR1 SGHRS, CDR2 YFSETQ. The V end was cut by 5 bases, the J end by 3 bases, with 14 bases between.

This chain links TRBV6-6 with TRBJ2-7; 7 bases align to TRBD1. V lost 5 bases, J lost 1 base, and 5 bases stayed unmatched. The CDR3 spans 14 residues. Germline V CDR1 and CDR2: MNHNY, SVGAGI (reference sequence). The CDR3 is CASSTGDSSYEQYF. CDR3 bases: TGTGCCAGCAGTACCGGGGACAGTTCCTACGAGCAGTACTTC.

The chain is built from TRBV24-1 and TRBJ2-5, with TRBD1 matching over 8 bases. In germline, CDR1 is KGHDR, CDR2 SFDVKD. V lost 4 bases to trimming and J lost 3 bases; unmatched junction nucleotides: 0. This CDR3 has 13 residues. The CDR3 protein is CATSETGEETQYF. The CDR3 DNA follows: TGTGCCACCAGTGAGACAGGGGAAGAGACCCAGTACTTC.

V usage is TRBV4-1 and J usage is TRBJ2-2; TRBD2 agrees at 13 bases. Germline V gene sequence: CDR1 MGHRA, CDR2 YSYEKL. The CDR3 consists of 17 residues. Trimming removed 4 bases from V and 3 bases from J; junction bases left unmatched: 5. DNA of the CDR3: TGCGCCAGCAGCCCAAGAACTAGCGGGAGGGACACCGGGGAGCTGTTTTTT. Its protein is CASSPRTSGRDTGELFF.

This clone was counted once. The chain carries TRBV3-1 (or the pseudogene TRBV3-2) and TRBJ2-7, with TRBD2 matching 10 bases. Germline V gene lookup returns CDR1 LGHDT and CDR2 YNNKEL (reference sequence). The CDR3 loop spans 15 amino acids. Trimming removed 0 bases from V and 3 bases from J; junction bases left unmatched: 2. CDR3 region: CASSQDASGSYEQYF. The CDR3 nucleotides read TGTGCCAGCAGCCAAGATGCTAGCGGGAGCTACGAGCAGTACTTC.

The chain has TRBV9 and TRBJ2-2; possibly TRBD2 for D (5 bases). CDR1 and CDR2 (germline): SGDLS, YYNGEE. V was trimmed by 0 bases and J by 4 bases, leaving 10 bases between them. This CDR3 spans 15 amino acids. The CDR3 is CASSVAGSGTGELFF. CDR3 bases: TGTGCCAGCAGCGTAGCGGGATCGGGCACCGGGGAGCTGTTTTTT.

This chain connects TRBV28 to TRBJ1-1; 12 bases are a match to TRBD1. V was pared by 3 bases and J by 6 bases, with 5 bases of the junction left unmatched. The CDR3 sequence is 15 residues long. Germline lookup yields CDR1 MDHEN and CDR2 SYDVKM. The CDR3 reads CASSLGQGANSEAFF. CDR3 bases: TGTGCCAGCAGTTTGGGACAGGGGGCTAATTCTGAAGCTTTCTTT.

There are a few counts of this clone. The rearrangement links TRBV10-1 to TRBJ2-7; 10 nucleotides line up with TRBD2. The germline gives CDR1 WNHNN, CDR2 SYGVQD (reference sequence). V lost 7 bases and J lost 6; bases outside the gene matches: 6. The CDR3 totals 13 residues. CDR3: CASTPSGRVEQYF. CDR3 nucleotides: TGCGCCAGCACCCCTAGCGGGAGAGTCGAGCAGTACTTC.

The chain joins TRBV30 to TRBJ1-5, with 7 positions matching TRBD1. The CDR3 covers 16 residues. The germline V gene has CDR1 GTSNPN and CDR2 SVGIG (reference sequence). V lost 0 bases and J lost 3; bases outside the gene matches: 8. The CDR3 is CAWSVRYGTDNQPQHF. The CDR3 DNA reads as TGTGCCTGGAGTGTACGATATGGGACAGACAATCAGCCCCAGCATTTT.

The chain joins TRBV6-5 to TRBJ2-1; TRBD2 matches 9 bases. The CDR3 is 14 amino acids. The trim removed 9 bases at V and 2 bases at J, leaving 5 bases unmatched. From germline, CDR1 is MNHEY and CDR2 SVGAGI. DNA for the CDR3: TGTGCCAGTAGGACTAGCGCGACCTACAATGAGCAGTTCTTC. Its translation: CASRTSATYNEQFF.

The J gene is TRBJ2-1, the V gene TRBV27; D call uncertain. The length of the CDR3 is 15 residues. V dropped 5 bases and J dropped 1 base, with 12 bases sitting between them. Germline V gives CDR1 MNHEY, CDR2 SMNVEV (reference sequence). Written as DNA, the CDR3 is TGTGCCAGCAGTCCGACACGGTTTTCCTACAATGAGCAGTTCTTC. Its protein product is CASSPTRFSYNEQFF.

There are a few counts of this clone. The chain couples TRBV5-4 to TRBJ2-3; TRBD2 matches 14 bases. CDR3 length: 17 residues. V was clipped by 0 bases and J by 5 bases; unmatched bases: 5. Germline V gene sequence: CDR1 SGHNT, CDR2 YYREEE (reference sequence). The CDR3 protein is CASSLVGLAGGIDTQYF. CDR3 coding DNA: TGTGCCAGCAGCTTGGTCGGACTAGCGGGAGGTATAGATACGCAGTATTTT.

The J gene is TRBJ2-3, the V gene TRBV6-5, with D possibly being TRBD1 (5 bases). The V end lost 7 bases, the J end lost 6 bases, and 11 bases lay between the germline ends. Germline CDR1 reads MNHEY; CDR2 reads SVGAGI. The CDR3 runs to 12 residues. The DNA of the CDR3 is TGTGCCAGCATGAGAAAGGGGGATACGCAGTATTTT. Its translation is CASMRKGDTQYF.

This chain connects TRBV28 to TRBJ2-4; perhaps TRBD2 as D (7 bases). The CDR3 is made up of 16 amino acids. Germline lookup yields CDR1 MDHEN and CDR2 SYDVKM. Deletions cut 7 bases from V and 1 base from J, with 17 bases between. As DNA, the CDR3 is TGTGCCAGCACTCCATCGGGGGGCACGGCCAAAAACATTCAGTACTTC. Its protein is CASTPSGGTAKNIQYF.

V gene TRBV25-1 combines with J gene TRBJ1-4; tentative D call: TRBD1 (5 bases). This CDR3 has 13 residues. The V end was cut by 7 bases, the J end by 7 bases, with 13 bases between. Germline CDR1 reads MGHDK; CDR2 reads SYGVNS. The CDR3 nucleotides read TGTGCCAGCACCGGGGGATTGGGTGAAAAACTGTTTTTT. Translating it yields CASTGGLGEKLFF. Based on the CDR3 plus reference TRBV25-1 and TRBJ1-4, the full variable domain is EADIYQTPRYLVIGTGKKITLECSQTMGHDKMYWYQQDPGMELHLIHYSYGVNSTEKGDLSSESTVSRIRTEHFPLTLESARPSHTSQYLCASTGGLGEKLFFGSGTQLSVL.